This T cell receptor (beta chain) was documented in a study of blood T cell repertoires in COVID-19. The method was immunoSEQ multiplex PCR; TCRdb's version includes in-frame clones alone and lacks a portion of them. The data contain tens of thousands of clones, about 85% of them singletons. Trimming at V came to 7 bases and at J to 7 bases, leaving 12 bases not matched to a gene. CDR3 size: 14 residues. Germline values: CDR1 SGHTA, CDR2 FQGNSA. The chain recombines TRBV7-2 with TRBJ1-2; 7 bases line up with TRBD1. The clonotype was recovered from a human donor with acute or convalescent COVID-19. The donor label of this sample is uncertain. The source material was peripheral blood. CDR3 in DNA: TGTGCCAGCACTTTTGGCAGGGGGACTGGTGGCTACACCTTC. Protein product: CASTFGRGTGGYTF.